This T cell receptor (beta chain) was identified in a study of CD8 T cells in ankylosing spondylitis. Study observations and caveats: Disease-linked clones bore a CD8+ phenotype and were relatively rare in peripheral blood. A TCR beta motif made of several highly homologous variants seemed typical of ankylosing spondylitis blood.

V lost 7 bases, J lost 3 bases, and 4 bases lay in between. The CDR3 loop spans 12 amino acids. Germline V lookup: CDR1 LNHDA, CDR2 SQIVND (reference sequence). Researchers built TCR beta libraries using quantitative 5'-RACE with molecular barcodes. TCRdb recomputed calls from the 5' RACE reads with MiXCR, one row per CDR3 protein. This sample carries 45,000 or so distinct CDR3 sequences, 9.5% to 11% of them seen once, and the ten largest clones take 1.4%. Comment on this clonotype: The target antigen is unknown.

The sample comprised blood, either unsorted or a sorted T cell fraction (not recorded which). This chain links TRBV19 with TRBJ2-6; D not certain. The receptor's source is a male donor with ankylosing spondylitis or in good health (not recorded which). The CDR3 DNA follows: TGTGCCAGTACGGTTGGGGCCAACGTCCTGACTTTC. Translated, it gives CASTVGANVLTF. Drawing the rest from reference TRBV19 and TRBJ2-6, the complete variable domain is DGGITQSPKYLFRKEGQNVTLSCEQNLNHDAMYWYRQDPGQGLRLIYYSQIVNDFQKGDIAEGYSVSREKKESFPLTVTSAQKNPTAFYLCASTVGANVLTFGAGSRLTVL.